This entry features one T cell receptor (beta chain) sequence. Antigen unknown. Germline V CDR1 and CDR2: MNHNS, SASEGT. The V and J ends lost 8 bases and 0 bases respectively, with 16 bases between them. The CDR3 consists of 15 residues. The data are from a study of cytomegalovirus exposure and HLA in healthy donors. The study's findings and limits: A likely sequencing artifact accounted for one observed cluster of highly shared sequence variants. In a later analysis, TCR beta V- and J-gene trimming showed a link to a missense DCLRE1C variant.

The PCR ran on 60 Vbeta and 13 Jbeta primers. TCRdb's copy holds only in-frame clones and misses some; the assay was immunoSEQ multiplex PCR. This sample has 150,000 to 200,000 clones; 70% to 90% occur once, and the top ten carry 4.8%. Though probably carrying unrecorded immune exposures, donors were nominally healthy at sampling. Input material: PBMCs. V usage is TRBV6-1 and J usage is TRBJ1-1, with D maybe TRBD1 (6 bases). The sequence came from a girl aged 10 to 17 in good health and CMV-seropositive. CDR3 DNA sequence: TGTGCCAGCGGAAAGGACAGAGCCTTGAACACTGAAGCTTTCTTT. Its translation is CASGKDRALNTEAFF.